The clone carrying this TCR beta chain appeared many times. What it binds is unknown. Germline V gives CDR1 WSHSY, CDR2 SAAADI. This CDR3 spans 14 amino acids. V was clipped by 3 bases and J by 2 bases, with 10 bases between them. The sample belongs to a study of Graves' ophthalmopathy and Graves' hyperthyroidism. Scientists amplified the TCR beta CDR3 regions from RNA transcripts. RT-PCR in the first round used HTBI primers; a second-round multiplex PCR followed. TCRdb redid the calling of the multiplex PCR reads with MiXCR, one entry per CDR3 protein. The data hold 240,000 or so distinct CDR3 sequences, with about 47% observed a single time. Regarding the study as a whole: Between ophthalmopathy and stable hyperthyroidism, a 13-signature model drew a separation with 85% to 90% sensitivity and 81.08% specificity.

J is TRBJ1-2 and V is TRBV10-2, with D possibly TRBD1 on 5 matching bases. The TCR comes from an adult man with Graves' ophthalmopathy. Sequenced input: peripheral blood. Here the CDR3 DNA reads TGCGCCAGCAGTGACATTGGGGGAAACTATGGCTACACCTTC. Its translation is CASSDIGGNYGYTF.